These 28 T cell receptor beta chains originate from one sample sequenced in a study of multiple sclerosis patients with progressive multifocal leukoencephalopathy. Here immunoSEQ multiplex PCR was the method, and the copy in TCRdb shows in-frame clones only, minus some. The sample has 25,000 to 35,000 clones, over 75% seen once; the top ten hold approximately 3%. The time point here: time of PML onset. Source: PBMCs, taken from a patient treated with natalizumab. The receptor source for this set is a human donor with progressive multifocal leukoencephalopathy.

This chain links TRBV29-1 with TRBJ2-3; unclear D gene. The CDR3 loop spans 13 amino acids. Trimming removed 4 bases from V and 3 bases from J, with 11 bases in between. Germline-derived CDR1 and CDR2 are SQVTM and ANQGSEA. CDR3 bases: TGCAGCGTTGCACGCGAAGCTACAGATACGCAGTATTTT. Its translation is CSVAREATDTQYF.

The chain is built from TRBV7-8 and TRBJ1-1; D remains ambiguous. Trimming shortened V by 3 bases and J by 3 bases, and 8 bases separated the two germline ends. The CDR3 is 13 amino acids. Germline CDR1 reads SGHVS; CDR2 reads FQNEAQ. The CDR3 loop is CASSFATYTEAFF. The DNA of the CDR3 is TGTGCCAGCAGCTTCGCGACCTACACTGAAGCTTTCTTT.

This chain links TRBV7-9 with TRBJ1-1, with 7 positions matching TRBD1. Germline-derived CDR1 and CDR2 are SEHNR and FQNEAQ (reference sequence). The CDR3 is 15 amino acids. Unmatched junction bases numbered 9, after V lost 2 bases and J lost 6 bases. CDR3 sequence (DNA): TGTGCCAGCAGCTTACAGGGGCCCCAGGGGGCTGAAGCTTTCTTT. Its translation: CASSLQGPQGAEAFF.

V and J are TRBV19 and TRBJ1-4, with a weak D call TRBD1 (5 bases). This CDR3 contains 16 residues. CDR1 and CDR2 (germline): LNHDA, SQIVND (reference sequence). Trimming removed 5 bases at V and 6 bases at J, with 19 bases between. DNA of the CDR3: TGTGCCAGTAGTCCGCACTACCAGGGCCCGGATGAAAAACTGTTTTTT. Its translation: CASSPHYQGPDEKLFF.

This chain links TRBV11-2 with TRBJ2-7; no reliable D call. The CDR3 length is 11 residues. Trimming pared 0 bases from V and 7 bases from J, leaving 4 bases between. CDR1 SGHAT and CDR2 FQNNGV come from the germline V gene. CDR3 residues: CASSLEREQYF. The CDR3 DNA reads TGTGCCAGCAGCTTAGAGCGGGAGCAGTACTTC.

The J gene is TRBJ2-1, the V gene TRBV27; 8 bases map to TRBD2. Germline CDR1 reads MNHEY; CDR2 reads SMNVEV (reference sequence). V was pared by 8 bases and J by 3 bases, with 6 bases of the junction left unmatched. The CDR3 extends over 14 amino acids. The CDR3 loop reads CASRRGGVYNEQFF. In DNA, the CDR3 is TGTGCCAGCCGCCGGGGGGGGGTCTACAATGAGCAGTTCTTC.

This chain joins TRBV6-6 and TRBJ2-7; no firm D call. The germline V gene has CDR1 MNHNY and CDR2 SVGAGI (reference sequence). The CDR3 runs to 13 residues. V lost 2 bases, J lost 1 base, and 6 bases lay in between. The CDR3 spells CASSYKGSYEQYF. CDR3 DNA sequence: TGTGCCAGCAGTTACAAGGGTTCCTACGAGCAGTACTTC.

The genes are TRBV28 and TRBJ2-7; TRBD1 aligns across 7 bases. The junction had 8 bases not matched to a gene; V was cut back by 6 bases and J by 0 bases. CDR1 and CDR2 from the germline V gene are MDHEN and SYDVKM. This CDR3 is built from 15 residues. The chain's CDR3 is CASSTIQGSSYEQYF. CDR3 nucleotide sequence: TGTGCCAGCAGCACGATACAGGGGTCCTCCTACGAGCAGTACTTC.

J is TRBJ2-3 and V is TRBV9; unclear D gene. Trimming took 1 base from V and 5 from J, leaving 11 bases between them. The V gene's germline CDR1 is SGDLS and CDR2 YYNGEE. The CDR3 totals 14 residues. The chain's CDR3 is CASSVTRRVDTQYF. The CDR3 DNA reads TGTGCCAGCAGCGTAACGCGGAGAGTAGATACGCAGTATTTT.

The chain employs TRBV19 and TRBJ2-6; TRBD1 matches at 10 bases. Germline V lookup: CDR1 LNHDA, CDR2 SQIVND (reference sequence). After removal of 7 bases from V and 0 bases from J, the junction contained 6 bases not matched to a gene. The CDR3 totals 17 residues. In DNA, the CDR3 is TGTGCCAGTAACCCGGACAGGGGGATCTCTGGGGCCAACGTCCTGACTTTC. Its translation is CASNPDRGISGANVLTF.

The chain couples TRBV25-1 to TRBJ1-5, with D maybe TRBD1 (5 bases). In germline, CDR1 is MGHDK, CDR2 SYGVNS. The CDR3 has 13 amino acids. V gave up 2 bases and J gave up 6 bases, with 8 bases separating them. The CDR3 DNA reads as TGTGCCAGCAGTGAAAGGGGAGGTCAGCCCCAGCATTTT. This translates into CASSERGGQPQHF.

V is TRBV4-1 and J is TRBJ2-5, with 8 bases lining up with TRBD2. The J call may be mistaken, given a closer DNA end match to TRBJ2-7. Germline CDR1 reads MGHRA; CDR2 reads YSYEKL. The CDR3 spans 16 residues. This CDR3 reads CASSQDRGLAGYEQYF. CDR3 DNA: TGCGCCAGCAGCCAAGATCGCGGGCTAGCGGGCTACGAGCAGTACTTC.

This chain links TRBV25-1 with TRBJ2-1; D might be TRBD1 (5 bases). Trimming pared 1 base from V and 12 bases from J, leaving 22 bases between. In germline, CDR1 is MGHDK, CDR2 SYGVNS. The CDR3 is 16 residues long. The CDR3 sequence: CASSESGLGLKDLQFF. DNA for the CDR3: TGTGCCAGCAGTGAATCAGGGCTTGGGTTGAAGGATCTGCAGTTCTTC.

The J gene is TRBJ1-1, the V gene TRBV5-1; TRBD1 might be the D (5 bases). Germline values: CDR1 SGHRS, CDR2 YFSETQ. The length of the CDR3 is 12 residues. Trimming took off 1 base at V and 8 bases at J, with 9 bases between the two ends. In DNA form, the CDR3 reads TGCGCCAGCAGCTTGATGAGGGGAGAAGCTTTCTTT. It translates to CASSLMRGEAFF.

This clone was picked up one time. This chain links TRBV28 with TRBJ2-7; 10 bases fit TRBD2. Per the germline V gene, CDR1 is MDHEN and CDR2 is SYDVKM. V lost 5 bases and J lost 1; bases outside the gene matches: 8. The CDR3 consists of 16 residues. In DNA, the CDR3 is TGTGCCAGCAGTCGAGCGGGAGGGGTCAGGTCCTACGAGCAGTACTTC. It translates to CASSRAGGVRSYEQYF.

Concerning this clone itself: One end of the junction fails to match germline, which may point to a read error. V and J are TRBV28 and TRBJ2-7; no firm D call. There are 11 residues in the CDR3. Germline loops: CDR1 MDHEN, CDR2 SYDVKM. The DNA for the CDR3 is TGTGTCAGCAAGTGGAATTCCGAGCAGTACTTC. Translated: CVSKWNSEQYF. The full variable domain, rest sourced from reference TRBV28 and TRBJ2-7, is DVKVTQSSRYLVKRTGEKVFLECVQDMDHENMFWYRQDPGLGLRLIYFSYDVKMKEKGDIPEGYSVSREKKERFSLILESASTNQTSMYLCVSKWNSEQYFGPGTRLTVT.

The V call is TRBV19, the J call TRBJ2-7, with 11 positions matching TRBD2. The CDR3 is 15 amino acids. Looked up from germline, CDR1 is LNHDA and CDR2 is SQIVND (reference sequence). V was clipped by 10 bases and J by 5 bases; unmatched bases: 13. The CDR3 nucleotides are TGTGCCACAATGACTAGCGGGACTTTCAGGGACGAGCAGTACTTC. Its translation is CATMTSGTFRDEQYF. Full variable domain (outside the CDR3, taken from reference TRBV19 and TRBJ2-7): DGGITQSPKYLFRKEGQNVTLSCEQNLNHDAMYWYRQDPGQGLRLIYYSQIVNDFQKGDIAEGYSVSREKKESFPLTVTSAQKNPTAFYLCATMTSGTFRDEQYFGPGTRLTVT.

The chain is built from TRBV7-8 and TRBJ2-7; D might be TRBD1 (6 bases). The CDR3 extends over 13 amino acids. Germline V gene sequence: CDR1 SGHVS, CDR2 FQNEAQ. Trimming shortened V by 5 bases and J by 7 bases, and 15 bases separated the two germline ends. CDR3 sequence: CASSLRTAGEQYF. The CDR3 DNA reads TGTGCCAGCAGCCTCCGGACAGCCGGGGAGCAGTACTTC.

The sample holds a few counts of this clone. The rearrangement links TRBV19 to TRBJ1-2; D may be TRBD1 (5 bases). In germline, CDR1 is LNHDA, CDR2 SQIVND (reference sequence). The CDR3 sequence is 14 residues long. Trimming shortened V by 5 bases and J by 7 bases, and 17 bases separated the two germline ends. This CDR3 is CASSPQGGRSGYTF. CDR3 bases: TGTGCCAGTAGTCCCCAGGGAGGACGGTCTGGCTACACCTTC.

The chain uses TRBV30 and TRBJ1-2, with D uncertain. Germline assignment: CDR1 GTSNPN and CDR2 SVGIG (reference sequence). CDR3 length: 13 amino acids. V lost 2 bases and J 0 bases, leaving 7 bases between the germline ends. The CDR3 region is CAWSSGTNYGYTF. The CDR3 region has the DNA TGTGCCTGGAGTAGCGGGACTAACTATGGCTACACCTTC.

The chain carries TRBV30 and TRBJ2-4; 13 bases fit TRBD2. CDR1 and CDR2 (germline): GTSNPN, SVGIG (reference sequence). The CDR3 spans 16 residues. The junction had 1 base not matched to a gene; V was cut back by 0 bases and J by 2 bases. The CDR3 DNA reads TGTGCCTGGAGTGTACTAGCGGGAGGGACCAAAAACATTCAGTACTTC. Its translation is CAWSVLAGGTKNIQYF.

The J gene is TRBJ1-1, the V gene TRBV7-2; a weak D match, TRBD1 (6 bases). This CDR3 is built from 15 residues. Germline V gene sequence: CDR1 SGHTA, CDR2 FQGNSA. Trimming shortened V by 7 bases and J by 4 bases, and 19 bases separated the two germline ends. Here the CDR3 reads CASTLKGGGVTEAFF. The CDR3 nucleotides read TGTGCCAGCACCCTTAAAGGGGGTGGGGTCACTGAAGCTTTCTTT. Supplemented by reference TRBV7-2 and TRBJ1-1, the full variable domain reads GAGVSQSPSNKVTEKGKDVELRCDPISGHTALYWYRQSLGQGLEFLIYFQGNSAPDKSGLPSDRFSAERTGGSVSTLTIQRTQQEDSAVYLCASTLKGGGVTEAFFGQGTRLTVV.

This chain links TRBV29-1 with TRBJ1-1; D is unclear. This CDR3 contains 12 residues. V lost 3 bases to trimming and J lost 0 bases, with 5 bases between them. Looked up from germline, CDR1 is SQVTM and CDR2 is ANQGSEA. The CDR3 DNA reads TGCAGCGTTGACAGCATGAACACTGAAGCTTTCTTT. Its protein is CSVDSMNTEAFF.

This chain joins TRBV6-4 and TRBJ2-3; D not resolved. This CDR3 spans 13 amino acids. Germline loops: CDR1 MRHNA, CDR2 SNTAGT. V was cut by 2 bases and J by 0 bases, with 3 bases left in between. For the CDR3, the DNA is TGTGCCAGCAGTGACAGGAGCACAGATACGCAGTATTTT. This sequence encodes CASSDRSTDTQYF.

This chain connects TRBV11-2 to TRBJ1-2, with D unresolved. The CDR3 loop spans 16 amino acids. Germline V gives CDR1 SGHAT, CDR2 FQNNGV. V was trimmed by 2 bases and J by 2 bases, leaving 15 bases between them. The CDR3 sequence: CASSLTEQGSNYGYTF. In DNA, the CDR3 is TGTGCCAGCAGCTTAACGGAGCAAGGCTCCAACTATGGCTACACCTTC.

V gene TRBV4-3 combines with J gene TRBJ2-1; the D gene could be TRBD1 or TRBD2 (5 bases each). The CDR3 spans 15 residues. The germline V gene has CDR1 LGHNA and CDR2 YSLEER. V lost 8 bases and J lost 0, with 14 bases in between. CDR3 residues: CASQVWGSSYNEQFF. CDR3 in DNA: TGCGCCAGCCAAGTCTGGGGGAGCTCCTACAATGAGCAGTTCTTC.

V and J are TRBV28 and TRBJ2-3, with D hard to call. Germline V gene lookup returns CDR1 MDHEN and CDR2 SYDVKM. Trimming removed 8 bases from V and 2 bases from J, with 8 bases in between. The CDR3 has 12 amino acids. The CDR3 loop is CASGDYTDTQYF. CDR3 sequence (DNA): TGTGCCAGCGGGGATTACACAGATACGCAGTATTTT.

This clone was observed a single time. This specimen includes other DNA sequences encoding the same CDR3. CDR3 nucleotides: TGTGCCAGCTCACCAGGACAGCGCTCTGGGGCCAACGTCCTGACTTTC. Protein product: CASSPGQRSGANVLTF. The V and J genes are TRBV18 and TRBJ2-6; D possibly corresponds to TRBD1 (6 bases). The germline V gene has CDR1 KGHSH and CDR2 LQKENI. The CDR3 contains 16 residues. V shed 2 bases and J shed 0 bases, with 8 bases lying between them.